This paragraph reports one T cell receptor (beta chain). Which antigen it targets is not known. Base qualities are not at hand, and no much larger clone is one base apart. The CDR1 and CDR2 encoded by the germline V gene are KGHSH and LQKENI. The CDR3 holds 14 amino acids from the cysteine to the phenylalanine. The only DNA kept is the CDR3, 42 bases in frame from the first base. V lost 3 bases and J lost 1 base, and the count of bases not matched to a germline gene is 2. Patients with a history of autoimmune disease or receiving systemic immunosuppression were excluded from the trial. Peripheral blood for TCR sequencing was collected from all dose cohorts at baseline, on cycle 4 day 1, and on cycle 7 day 1. Samples were obtained from an open-label, multicenter, first-in-human phase I dose-escalation trial of ivuxolimab. Adults with locally advanced or metastatic melanoma, renal cell, hepatocellular, or head and neck squamous cell carcinoma were enrolled in the trial. Before TCR sequencing, CD4+ and CD8+ T cells were separately sorted from peripheral blood.

This sample is part of a study of OX40 agonist ivuxolimab in advanced cancers. Looking at the study overall: The costimulatory receptor OX40 (CD134) was targeted by ivuxolimab, a fully human IgG2 agonistic monoclonal antibody. Intravenous ivuxolimab was administered to patients every 2 weeks at six dose levels: 0.01, 0.1, 0.3, 1.5, 3 and 10 mg/kg. Among the 52 dose-escalation patients, approximately 20 had hepatocellular carcinoma, some 15 melanoma, 9 renal cell carcinoma and 9 head and neck cancer. Three dose-escalation patients achieved partial responses, one with hepatocellular carcinoma and two with cutaneous melanoma. Prior anti-PD-1, anti-PD-L1 or anti-CTLA-4 therapy was permitted, and checkpoint inhibitors had been received by about 37% of dose-escalation patients. In the dose-escalation cohort, 75% to 85% of patients were male, and the mean age was approximately 60 years with a range of about 23 to 79. The purpose of peripheral TCRbeta sequencing was to test whether ivuxolimab changed TCR sequence diversity and led to clonal T-cell expansion. The paper describes the monotherapy dose-escalation part (N of about 52 patients) of the phase I trial of ivuxolimab. Overall study results and their limits: Low levels of normalized T-cell clonal expansion were also seen in some nonresponding patients. In partial responders in the 0.1-3.0 mg/kg groups, normalized peripheral clonal expansion was found to be among the lowest, especially among CD8+ T cells. At doses from 0.1 to 3.0 mg/kg, clonal expansion was seen in both CD4+ and CD8+ blood T cells between baseline and week 6. Which antigens the clonally expanded peripheral T cells were specific for was not determined. After ivuxolimab, expanded clones were on average more numerous among CD8+ T cells than among CD4+ T cells.

Genomic DNA was isolated from the sorted cells so that the TCRbeta CDR3 region could be sequenced. The immunoSEQ Assay was used to sequence the TCRbeta CDR3 regions. Here the immuneACCESS table is served through TCRdb, limited to in-frame sequences with V and J called. Missing clones are a known gap in these copies; in checked studies unresolved V genes cover under half, and the rest lacks a known reason. The sample contains under 65,000 clones, around four fifths of them found a single time. Together, the top ten hold around 2.1% of the sample. This sample comprised CD4+ or CD8+ T cells sorted from blood, obtained in a trial of the OX40 agonist ivuxolimab. This receptor was taken from an adult with an advanced solid tumor such as melanoma, head and neck, liver or kidney cancer. The chain is encoded by TRBV18 joined to TRBJ2-5; the central 7 bases match TRBD2. The nucleotide sequence is given as TGTGCCAGCTCACCCTCGGGGGGCCAAGAGACCCAGTACTTC. Its coded protein is CASSPSGGQETQYF.